The next 15 T cell receptor beta chains were all read from a single sample in a study of shared clonotypes between healthy human individuals. Profiled with immunoSEQ multiplex PCR; TCRdb holds only in-frame clones, not every one. The table lists some 1.5 million clones, 95% to 99% of them singletons. Sample: naive CD4+ T cells sorted from blood. Subset specified: CD45RA+ positively selected. Every receptor here comes from a man in his thirties or forties in good health.

This rearrangement joins TRBV29-1 to TRBJ2-5; TRBD1 agrees at 7 bases. The CDR3 covers 14 residues. J lost 1 base, V lost 5 bases, and 7 bases had no gene match. Germline V lookup: CDR1 SQVTM, CDR2 ANQGSEA. The CDR3 DNA reads TGCAGCGTTTCAGGGACAGAAATCCAAGAGACCCAGTACTTC. It is translated as CSVSGTEIQETQYF.

V is TRBV5-6 and J is TRBJ1-5, with D possibly being TRBD1 (6 bases). The V gene lost 4 bases and the J gene lost 4 bases, with 18 bases spanning the gap. Germline CDR1 reads SGHDT; CDR2 reads YYEEEE. The length of the CDR3 is 16 residues. Here the CDR3 reads CASSNGGGPENQPQHF. Written as DNA, the CDR3 is TGTGCCAGCAGCAATGGCGGGGGGCCCGAGAATCAGCCCCAGCATTTT.

This rearrangement joins TRBV16 to TRBJ1-3; 7 positions match TRBD1. Per germline, CDR1 KGHSY and CDR2 FQNENV. V was clipped by 0 bases and J by 4 bases; unmatched bases: 0. The CDR3 has 14 residues. The CDR3 bases are TGTGCCAGCAGCCAATCGGACAGGGGAAACACCATATATTTT. Translated, it gives CASSQSDRGNTIYF.

Concerning this clone: The sample contains more than one DNA sequence encoding this CDR3. J is TRBJ1-1 and V is TRBV5-1; no reliable D call. Germline CDR1 is SGHRS and CDR2 is YFSETQ. V was cut by 0 bases and J by 0 bases, with 6 bases left in between. The CDR3 contains 14 residues. CDR3 nucleotide sequence: TGCGCCAGCAGCTTGGTTGGAATGAACACTGAAGCTTTCTTT. Amino acid sequence: CASSLVGMNTEAFF.

This chain uses TRBV7-9 with TRBJ2-7; D is undetermined. The germline V gene has CDR1 SEHNR and CDR2 FQNEAQ (reference sequence). Trimming shortened V by 8 bases and J by 2 bases, and 13 bases separated the two germline ends. The CDR3 totals 13 residues. The CDR3 DNA reads TGTGCCAGCCGGACCGGTGCGACCTACGAGCAGTACTTC. Residues: CASRTGATYEQYF.

The chain recombines TRBV5-1 with TRBJ1-2; 7 bases line up with TRBD1. V shed 5 bases, J shed 3 bases, and the junction held 7 bases outside the gene matches. The CDR3 has 14 residues. Germline V lookup: CDR1 SGHRS, CDR2 YFSETQ. The CDR3 spells CASSFDRVDYGYTF. The DNA of the CDR3 is TGCGCCAGCAGTTTTGACAGGGTAGACTATGGCTACACCTTC.

The chain joins TRBV9 to TRBJ2-1; no clear D gene. Germline loops: CDR1 SGDLS, CDR2 YYNGEE. Trimming shortened V by 1 base and J by 3 bases, and 14 bases separated the two germline ends. The length of the CDR3 is 16 residues. For the CDR3, the DNA is TGTGCCAGCAGCGTACTGGCCCTAGGGTTCTACAATGAGCAGTTCTTC. As protein: CASSVLALGFYNEQFF.

The CDR3 is CASSTKNRAISDQPQHF. The CDR3 DNA reads TGTGCCAGCAGTACAAAAAACAGGGCTATCTCCGATCAGCCCCAGCATTTT. The chain recombines TRBV28 with TRBJ1-5; weak D call: TRBD1 (6 bases). V lost 5 bases, J lost 5 bases, and 22 bases lay in between. CDR3 length: 17 residues. The V gene's germline CDR1 is MDHEN and CDR2 SYDVKM. Supplemented by reference TRBV28 and TRBJ1-5, the full variable domain reads DVKVTQSSRYLVKRTGEKVFLECVQDMDHENMFWYRQDPGLGLRLIYFSYDVKMKEKGDIPEGYSVSREKKERFSLILESASTNQTSMYLCASSTKNRAISDQPQHFGDGTRLSIL.

V usage is TRBV5-1 and J usage is TRBJ2-3; unclear D gene. Between the trimmed V and J ends, which lost 4 bases and 1 base, there was a span of 13 bases. Germline CDR1 is SGHRS and CDR2 is YFSETQ. This CDR3 has 15 amino acids. DNA of the CDR3: TGCGCCAGCAGCGAGACTTCGTTGGGCACAGATACGCAGTATTTT. Amino acids: CASSETSLGTDTQYF.

This clone was observed a single time. CDR3 bases: TGTGCCAGCAGCGTCCGGGAAAAACGTTGGACCGGGGAGCTGTTTTTT. Protein sequence: CASSVREKRWTGELFF. The genes are TRBV9 and TRBJ2-2, with D perhaps matching TRBD2 (5 bases). Between the trimmed V and J ends, which lost 2 bases and 5 bases, there was a span of 16 bases. The V gene's germline CDR1 is SGDLS and CDR2 YYNGEE. The CDR3 sequence is 16 residues long.

The V gene is TRBV19, the J gene TRBJ2-3; D remains unclear. Germline V lookup: CDR1 LNHDA, CDR2 SQIVND (reference sequence). The CDR3 loop spans 13 amino acids. V was trimmed by 2 bases and J by 6 bases, leaving 9 bases between them. CDR3 DNA: TGTGCCAGTAGTATAAGCAGGATGGATACGCAGTATTTT. Its translation is CASSISRMDTQYF.

This rearrangement joins TRBV11-2 to TRBJ2-1; D is unclear. V was clipped by 4 bases and J by 9 bases, with 10 bases between them. The CDR3 is made up of 12 amino acids. Germline values: CDR1 SGHAT, CDR2 FQNNGV. In nucleotides, the CDR3 is TGTGCCAGCAGCTCCTCGGGCCGTGAGCAGTTCTTC. This translates into CASSSSGREQFF.

The rearrangement links TRBV5-4 to TRBJ2-7; 7 bases map to TRBD1. This CDR3 is 14 amino acids long. CDR1 and CDR2 from the germline V gene are SGHNT and YYREEE (reference sequence). V lost 4 bases to trimming and J lost 0 bases; unmatched junction nucleotides: 4. The CDR3 coding sequence is TGTGCCAGCAGCACACAGGGGTCCTCCTACGAGCAGTACTTC. Encoded protein: CASSTQGSSYEQYF.

This clone occurred once. Other DNA sequences within the sample encode an identical CDR3. The chain links TRBV5-1 to TRBJ2-2; D remains ambiguous. The CDR3 spans 12 residues. V was pared by 0 bases and J by 6 bases, with 3 bases between. CDR1 SGHRS and CDR2 YFSETQ come from the germline V gene. DNA of the CDR3: TGCGCCAGCAGCTTGGCATCCGGGGAGCTGTTTTTT. It is translated as CASSLASGELFF.

The chain is built from TRBV28 and TRBJ2-5; TRBD2 matches at 13 bases. This CDR3 has 16 residues. Losses at the gene ends were 5 bases for V and 5 bases for J; bases not matched to a gene: 8. Germline CDR1 and CDR2: MDHEN and SYDVKM. The CDR3 sequence is CASSGPGLAGTETQYF. The CDR3 nucleotides are TGTGCCAGCAGTGGACCGGGACTAGCGGGAACCGAGACCCAGTACTTC.